This TCR beta chain was obtained from a study of spatial heterogeneity in lung cancer. Study context: A strong correlation was found between TCR transcript counts in tumor regions and a T cell module score derived from matched bulk RNA-seq. Study-wide results and limits: It was found that expanded intratumoral alpha and beta TCR counts tracked tumor mutation counts.

In its sample, this clonotype was seen many times. The target antigen is unknown. Because this beta chain is a stray read in a library intended to capture alpha chains, its abundance should not be given much weight. This CDR3 spans 13 amino acids. The J segment lost 6 bases and the V segment lost 3 bases, leaving 4 bases of the junction unmatched. Germline V CDR1 and CDR2: SQVTM, ANQGSEA. Every cDNA TCR molecule received its own unique molecular identifier. TCRdb called the 5' RACE reads again in MiXCR, with one record for every CDR3 protein. The table lists roughly 8,400 distinct CDR3 sequences, 12% of them singletons. Time point here: sample taken at primary tumor resection. Untreated early-stage non-small cell lung cancer patients, 55 to 85 in total, were the donors. Extraction of whole RNA from tumor, nontumor lung or frozen PBMC preceded unsorted sequencing.

This TCR was sampled from a male donor with early-stage non-small cell lung cancer. The chain carries TRBV29-1 and TRBJ2-1; 8 bases align to TRBD2. This sample comprised lung tumor tissue, obtained at surgery. The CDR3 DNA follows: TGCAGCGTTGAGGGACTAGATACCAATGAGCAGTTCTTC. This gives the protein CSVEGLDTNEQFF.